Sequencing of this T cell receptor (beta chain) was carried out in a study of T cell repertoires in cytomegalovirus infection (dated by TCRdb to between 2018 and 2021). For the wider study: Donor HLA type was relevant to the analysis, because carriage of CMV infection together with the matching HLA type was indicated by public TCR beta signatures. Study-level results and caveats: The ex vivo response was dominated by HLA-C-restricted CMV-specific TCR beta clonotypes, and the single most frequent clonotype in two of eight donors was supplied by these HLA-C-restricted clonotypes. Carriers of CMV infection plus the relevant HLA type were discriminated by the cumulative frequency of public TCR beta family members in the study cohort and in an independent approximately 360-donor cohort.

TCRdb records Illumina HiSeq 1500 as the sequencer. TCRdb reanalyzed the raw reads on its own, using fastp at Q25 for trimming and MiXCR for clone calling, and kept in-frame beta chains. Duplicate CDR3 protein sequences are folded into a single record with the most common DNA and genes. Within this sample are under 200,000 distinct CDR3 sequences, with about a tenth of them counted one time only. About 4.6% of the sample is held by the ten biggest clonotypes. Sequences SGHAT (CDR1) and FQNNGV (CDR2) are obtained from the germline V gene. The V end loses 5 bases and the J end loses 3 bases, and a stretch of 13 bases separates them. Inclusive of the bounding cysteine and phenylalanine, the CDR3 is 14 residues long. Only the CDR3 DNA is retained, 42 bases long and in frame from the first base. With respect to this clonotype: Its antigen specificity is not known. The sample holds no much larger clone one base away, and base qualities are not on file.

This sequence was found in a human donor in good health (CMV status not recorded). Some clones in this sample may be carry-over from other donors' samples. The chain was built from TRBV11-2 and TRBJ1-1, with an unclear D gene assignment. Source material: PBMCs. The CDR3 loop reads CASSQEAGYTEAFF. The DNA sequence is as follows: TGTGCCAGCAGCCAAGAAGCGGGGTACACTGAAGCTTTCTTT.